The 19 T cell receptor beta chains below were found in one sample sequenced in a study of blood T cells in healthy people across ages. Primed by a sample-barcoded 5' primer and a J-beta primer mix, a second PCR proceeded for about 6 to 12 cycles. One entry per CDR3 protein, called by TCRdb with MiXCR from the 5' RACE reads. The table shows some 850,000 distinct CDR3 sequences, with under 30% occurring only once. These data were also filed under a second study, of T cells of mothers and their children.

Material: blood. These receptors originate from a boy aged 5 to 17 in good health.

This clonotype was detected many times. At one end, the junction sequence differs from germline, possibly due to a read error. The chain is built from TRBV10-2 and TRBJ2-5, with D maybe TRBD1 (7 bases). The V gene's germline CDR1 is WSHSY and CDR2 SAAADI. This CDR3 contains 15 residues. The CDR3 sequence is CASRGETGYQETQYF. The DNA of the CDR3 is TGTGCCAGCAGGGGGGAGACAGGGTACCAAGAGACCCAGTACTTC.

V gene TRBV29-1 combines with J gene TRBJ1-4; D gene ambiguous. CDR1 is SQVTM and CDR2 is ANQGSEA in the germline V gene. The CDR3 extends over 13 amino acids. V lost 4 bases, J lost 6 bases, and 12 bases lay in between. The CDR3 bases are TGCAGCGTTGGTAAAGGGTCCTATGAAAAACTGTTTTTT. Protein sequence: CSVGKGSYEKLFF.

The V call is TRBV4-1, the J call TRBJ1-6; 9 bases fit TRBD1. Germline values: CDR1 MGHRA, CDR2 YSYEKL. The V gene end was trimmed by 3 bases and the J gene end by 0 bases; junction bases not matched to a gene: 6. The CDR3 length is 18 residues. The CDR3 DNA follows: TGCGCCAGCAGCCAGCCCGACAGGGGGAGCTCCTATAATTCACCCCTCCACTTT. Its translation is CASSQPDRGSSYNSPLHF.

Concerning this clonotype: A read error may account for a junction end that differs from germline. The J gene is TRBJ2-7, the V gene TRBV5-1, with TRBD1 identical over 7 bases. Germline V gives CDR1 SGHRS, CDR2 YFSETQ. The CDR3 sequence is 12 residues long. Here the CDR3 reads CANSLGTAEQYF. The CDR3 coding sequence is TGCGCCAACAGCTTGGGGACAGCCGAGCAGTACTTC. Combining the CDR3 with reference TRBV5-1 and TRBJ2-7 gives the whole variable domain KAGVTQTPRYLIKTRGQQVTLSCSPISGHRSVSWYQQTPGQGLQFLFEYFSETQRNKGNFPGRFSGRQFSNSRSEMNVSTLELGDSALYLCANSLGTAEQYFGPGTRLTVT.

This chain connects TRBV28 to TRBJ1-4; no definite D call. This CDR3 contains 12 residues. Germline V gene data show CDR1 as MDHEN and CDR2 as SYDVKM. Trimming left V 5 bases short and J 7 bases short, with 8 bases between. The CDR3 reads CASSNRVEKLFF. CDR3 sequence (DNA): TGTGCCAGCAGTAATCGGGTTGAAAAACTGTTTTTT.

V usage is TRBV4-1 and J usage is TRBJ2-3; D not certain. This CDR3 is 14 amino acids long. V was trimmed by 1 base and J by 4 bases, leaving 9 bases between them. Germline assignment: CDR1 MGHRA and CDR2 YSYEKL. The CDR3 DNA is TGCGCCAGCAGCCAAGGTGCTTCCCCAGATACGCAGTATTTT. It is translated as CASSQGASPDTQYF.

This chain uses TRBV18 with TRBJ2-3, with unresolved D. CDR1 KGHSH and CDR2 LQKENI come from the germline V gene. V shed 5 bases and J shed 6 bases, with 12 bases lying between them. This CDR3 comprises 13 residues. CDR3 nucleotides: TGTGCCAGCTCATCAAGTCCCTCGGATACGCAGTATTTT. This gives the protein CASSSSPSDTQYF.

This chain uses TRBV3-1 with TRBJ2-5; 9 bases map to TRBD1. The DNA end favors TRBJ2-7, so the J call may be wrong. There are 14 residues in the CDR3. Germline lookup yields CDR1 LGHDT and CDR2 YNNKEL (reference sequence). The CDR3 DNA sequence: TGTGCCAGCACCTCGACAGGGGGAAGCTACGAGCAGTACTTC. Protein sequence: CASTSTGGSYEQYF.

This clonotype came up a few times. The rearrangement joins TRBV12-3 or TRBV12-4 to TRBJ2-5, with 8 bases fitting TRBD2. The CDR3 has 15 residues. Losses at the gene ends were 7 bases for V and 2 bases for J; bases not matched to a gene: 9. CDR3 residues: CASTARLAYQETQYF. CDR3 in DNA: TGTGCCAGCACCGCCAGACTAGCGTATCAAGAGACCCAGTACTTC.

This clonotype turned up a few times. The chain is built from TRBV28 and TRBJ1-4; TRBD1 agrees at 9 bases. The trim removed 5 bases at V and 0 bases at J, leaving 4 bases unmatched. In germline, CDR1 is MDHEN, CDR2 SYDVKM. The CDR3 spans 16 residues. CDR3 protein: CASSPGDRATNEKLFF. The CDR3 DNA follows: TGTGCCAGCAGTCCCGGGGACAGGGCAACTAATGAAAAACTGTTTTTT.

The chain is built from TRBV10-3 and TRBJ2-3; 7 nucleotides line up with TRBD2. The germline V gene has CDR1 ENHRY and CDR2 SYGVKD. The trim removed 10 bases at V and 2 bases at J, leaving 15 bases unmatched. CDR3 length equals 16 residues. DNA of the CDR3: TGTGCCACTAAAACCGTTAGTGGGGGGGTCACAGATACGCAGTATTTT. Translated: CATKTVSGGVTDTQYF.

The rearrangement joins TRBV5-5 to TRBJ1-6; the match to TRBD1 covers 8 bases. The V gene end was trimmed by 4 bases and the J gene end by 5 bases; junction bases not matched to a gene: 11. Germline values: CDR1 SGHKS, CDR2 YYEKEE (reference sequence). The CDR3 extends over 17 amino acids. The CDR3 reads CASSLFGQGGNNSPLHF. For the CDR3, the DNA is TGTGCCAGCAGCCTATTTGGACAGGGTGGTAATAATTCACCCCTCCACTTT.

This chain uses TRBV5-1 with TRBJ1-2; 8 nucleotides agree with TRBD1. The V segment lost 4 bases and the J segment 3 bases; nucleotides outside the gene matches: 5. The CDR3 runs 14 residues. The germline CDR1 and CDR2 sequences are SGHRS and YFSETQ. This chain's CDR3 is CASSPDRVDYGYTF. The CDR3 DNA reads TGCGCCAGCAGCCCGGACAGGGTTGACTATGGCTACACCTTC.

CDR3 sequence reads: CATSRGQNTGELFF. The CDR3 bases are TGTGCCACCAGCAGGGGCCAGAACACCGGGGAGCTGTTTTTT. This rearrangement joins TRBV15 to TRBJ2-2; D gene unclear. Trimming shortened V by 3 bases and J by 1 base, and 6 bases separated the two germline ends. Germline V gives CDR1 LNHNV, CDR2 YYDKDF (reference sequence). The CDR3 is 14 amino acids.

This clonotype was seen only a few times. The chain combines TRBV30 with TRBJ2-7, with unresolved D. CDR1 GTSNPN and CDR2 SVGIG come from the germline V gene (reference sequence). The CDR3 has 12 residues. V dropped 1 base and J dropped 0 bases, with 4 bases sitting between them. In DNA, the CDR3 is TGTGCCTGGAGTGAAAACTCCTACGAGCAGTACTTC. The encoded protein is CAWSENSYEQYF. Filled out from reference TRBV30 and TRBJ2-7, the complete variable domain reads SQTIHQWPATLVQPVGSPLSLECTVEGTSNPNLYWYRQAAGRGLQLLFYSVGIGQISSEVPQNLSASRPQDRQFILSSKKLLLSDSGFYLCAWSENSYEQYFGPGTRLTVT.

This clonotype was seen more than once but under ten times. The chain is built from TRBV28 and TRBJ2-5, with D possibly matching TRBD1 (5 bases). Germline values: CDR1 MDHEN, CDR2 SYDVKM. CDR3 length equals 12 residues. With 7 bases removed from V and 7 bases from J, the gap between germline ends came to 13 bases. Written as DNA, the CDR3 is TGTGCCAGCACGTGGGGCTCGGGGACCCAGTACTTC. Amino acids: CASTWGSGTQYF.

The chain carries TRBV7-3 and TRBJ2-1; D is tentatively TRBD1 or TRBD2 (5 bases each). Trimming shortened V by 3 bases and J by 10 bases, and 13 bases separated the two germline ends. CDR3 size: 13 residues. Germline V CDR1 and CDR2: SGHTA, FQGTGA. Written as DNA, the CDR3 is TGTGCCAGCAGCTTCACCAGGGAGTACGAGCAGTTCTTC. This translates into CASSFTREYEQFF.

This clonotype was observed a handful of times. This chain uses TRBV27 with TRBJ1-2; 7 bases align to TRBD1. The V segment lost 5 bases and the J segment 0 bases; nucleotides outside the gene matches: 6. This CDR3 is built from 15 residues. Germline V gives CDR1 MNHEY, CDR2 SMNVEV (reference sequence). Here the CDR3 reads CASSGGGKANYGYTF. CDR3 nucleotides: TGTGCCAGCAGTGGAGGGGGCAAAGCTAACTATGGCTACACCTTC.

The chain recombines TRBV9 with TRBJ1-5; D ambiguous. Germline loops: CDR1 SGDLS, CDR2 YYNGEE. The CDR3 is made up of 15 amino acids. The V and J ends lost 0 bases and 0 bases respectively, with 7 bases between them. This CDR3 reads CASSVAPNSNQPQHF. DNA for the CDR3: TGTGCCAGCAGCGTAGCCCCAAATAGCAATCAGCCCCAGCATTTT.